The entry that follows covers one T cell receptor beta chain sequence. Its antigen is unidentified. The data were taken from a study of CD8+ T cells in alopecia areata. The V gene lost 4 bases and the J gene lost 0 bases, with 7 bases spanning the gap. CDR3 size: 14 residues. Study-wide points: Researchers report lesional scalp, most notably alopecia totalis/universalis, outstripped normal scalp in clonality. On tofacitinib, scalp and blood still held many of the expanded lesional clones.

Extraction of RNA preceded its reverse transcription into cDNA, which served as the sequencing template. Measured with immunoSEQ multiplex PCR; TCRdb has only the in-frame clones, and not every one. The data show roughly 92,000 clones, with 60% to 80% seen just once and 17% held by the top ten. Sample treatment: oral pan-JAK inhibitor, 5-10 mg twice daily. Those with alopecia areata gave lesional scalp punch biopsies and peripheral blood. Sorted out of PBMCs were CD4+ T cells and CD8+ T cells. Sequenced material: CD8+ T cells sorted from blood, taken around week 44, from a patient treated with tofacitinib. This sequence joins TRBV23-1 and TRBJ1-3; unclear D gene. TRBV23-1 is annotated as an ORF whose role is uncertain. The receptor was derived from a human donor with alopecia areata. Here the CDR3 DNA reads TGCGCCAGCAGTCTGCGGGGCTCTGGAAACACCATATATTTT. It is translated as CASSLRGSGNTIYF.